A selection of T cell receptor beta chains follows, all from one sample in a study of T cells in Graves' hyperthyroidism and ophthalmopathy. TCRdb passed the multiplex PCR reads through MiXCR, listing each CDR3 protein once. This sample has approximately 400,000 distinct CDR3 sequences, with 15% to 17% found just once. Sample: blood. The receptor source for this set is a woman younger than 30 with Graves' hyperthyroidism. The CDR3 runs from the conserved cysteine through the conserved F or W. Fields, in order: clone size, V gene, J gene, D gene, CDR3 DNA, CDR3 protein. The D gene is left open where the match is weak. Clone size is given for some rows only: seen once, a few or many times, or a class if the clone is expanded.

many,TRBV18,TRBJ2-7,NA,TGTGCCAGCTCACCGAGGTCAGGTAGCTCCTACGAGCAGTACTTC,CASSPRSGSSYEQYF
few,TRBV6-1,TRBJ2-7,NA,TGTGCCAGCAGTTACGGGGCAGACCTCTCCTACGAGCAGTACTTC,CASSYGADLSYEQYF
many,TRBV13,TRBJ1-1,TRBD1,TGTGCCAGCAGCTTAGGCCCTCGACAGGGAATTGAAGCTTTCTTT,CASSLGPRQGIEAFF
many,TRBV6-1,TRBJ2-7,TRBD2,TGTGCCAGCACCTATAGACCGGGACTAGCGGACTACGAGCAGTACTTC,CASTYRPGLADYEQYF
NA,TRBV28,TRBJ2-7,TRBD1,TGTGCCAGCAGTCCAGGGGGTCTTTATCGGGAGCAGTACTTC,CASSPGGLYREQYF
NA,TRBV9,TRBJ2-2,TRBD2,TGTGCCAGCAGCGTAGCCCTAGCGGGAGAAACCGGGGAGCTGTTTTTT,CASSVALAGETGELFF
NA,TRBV11-1,TRBJ1-1,NA,TGTGCCAGCAGCGGACAGAGAGCTGGTTGGAGCACTGAAGCTTTCTTT,CASSGQRAGWSTEAFF
few,TRBV6-1,TRBJ2-7,NA,TGTGCCAGCAGTTATGGGTGGGCAGACCACTACGAGCAGTACTTC,CASSYGWADHYEQYF
NA,TRBV20-1,TRBJ1-6,TRBD1,TGCAGTGCTAGAGACAGGGGGTCAACCTATAATTCACCCCTCCACTTT,CSARDRGSTYNSPLHF
few,TRBV7-2,TRBJ1-3,NA,TGTGCCAGCAGCCTCTTACTTAGCTCTGGAAACACCATATATTTT,CASSLLLSSGNTIYF
many,TRBV20-1,TRBJ2-1,TRBD2,TGCAGTGCTGTTCCTGGGACTAGCGGGGGGACCCACAATGAGCAGTTCTTC,CSAVPGTSGGTHNEQFF
many,TRBV9,TRBJ1-1,TRBD1,TGTGCCAGCAGCCCCCAGACAGGGATGAACACTGAAGCTTTCTTT,CASSPQTGMNTEAFF
NA,TRBV19,TRBJ1-1,NA,TGTGCCAGTAGTATATCGATGGGGACTGAAGCTTTCTTT,CASSISMGTEAFF
many,TRBV5-1,TRBJ2-2,NA,TGCGCCAGCAGCGTTAGGGAGCAGGGTGCCGGGGAGCTGTTTTTT,CASSVREQGAGELFF
many,TRBV12-3/TRBV12-4,TRBJ1-3,TRBD1,TGTGCCAGCAGTTACAGGGGCCCGGGAAACACCATATATTTT,CASSYRGPGNTIYF
many,TRBV5-1,TRBJ2-1,NA,TGCGCCAGCAGCTTGGTTGCAAATGAGCAGTTCTTC,CASSLVANEQFF
NA,TRBV28,TRBJ2-2,NA,TGTGCCAGCAGGGTTTTAACCGGGGAGCTGTTTTTT,CASRVLTGELFF